One sample yielded the 27 T cell receptor beta chains listed below, sequenced in a study of blood T cell repertoires in COVID-19. Produced via immunoSEQ multiplex PCR; TCRdb's table is partial and in-frame only. Among roughly 150,000 clones listed, 75% to 85% were seen once. The sequenced sample was peripheral blood. The receptors were gathered from a man in his fifties or sixties with acute or convalescent COVID-19.

The V gene is TRBV5-6, the J gene TRBJ2-7; D is undetermined. The V end was cut by 7 bases, the J end by 5 bases, with 10 bases between. CDR1 is SGHDT and CDR2 is YYEEEE in the germline V gene. This CDR3 has 11 amino acids. CDR3 DNA: TGTGCCAGCGGTACTAACCACGAGCAGTACTTC. Its translation is CASGTNHEQYF.

V is TRBV19 and J is TRBJ1-1; D might be TRBD1 (6 bases). CDR1 is LNHDA, CDR2 SQIVND, per germline (reference sequence). With 6 bases removed from V and 4 bases from J, the gap between germline ends came to 12 bases. This CDR3 has 13 amino acids. The CDR3 DNA follows: TGTGCCAGTAGAAAACAGGGCCTCACTGAAGCTTTCTTT. This gives the protein CASRKQGLTEAFF.

The genes are TRBV7-2 and TRBJ2-7; D is ambiguous. CDR1 is SGHTA, CDR2 FQGNSA, per germline. This CDR3 comprises 13 residues. The V end lost 3 bases, the J end lost 1 base, and 7 bases lay between the germline ends. The CDR3 DNA sequence: TGTGCCAGCAGCTTGGCGGTTTCCTACGAGCAGTACTTC. This encodes CASSLAVSYEQYF.

Only one count was recorded for this clone. This chain uses TRBV10-3 with TRBJ2-7; TRBD1 agrees at 8 bases. The CDR3 totals 13 residues. Losses at the gene ends were 6 bases for V and 6 bases for J; bases not matched to a gene: 7. Germline CDR1 reads ENHRY; CDR2 reads SYGVKD. CDR3 nucleotide sequence: TGTGCCATCAGGGAAGACAGGGGATCCGAGCAGTACTTC. It translates to CAIREDRGSEQYF.

V and J are TRBV30 and TRBJ1-2, with 8 bases identical to TRBD1. Germline V lookup: CDR1 GTSNPN, CDR2 SVGIG (reference sequence). The CDR3 loop spans 13 amino acids. The V gene end was trimmed by 2 bases and the J gene end by 8 bases; junction bases not matched to a gene: 7. CDR3 nucleotides: TGTGCCTGGAGTAAGGAGACAGGGGTCGGCTACACCTTC. Protein: CAWSKETGVGYTF.

A single count supports this clone. The chain carries TRBV9 and TRBJ1-6; no definite D call. The ends were cut back, 4 bases at V and 11 bases at J, with 16 bases in the middle. The CDR3 contains 14 residues. CDR1 SGDLS and CDR2 YYNGEE come from the germline V gene. The CDR3 loop reads CASSPSGQRTPLHF. DNA for the CDR3: TGTGCCAGCAGCCCTAGCGGGCAAAGGACACCCCTCCACTTT.

This sequence joins TRBV28 and TRBJ2-3; 12 bases are shared with TRBD2. The germline V gene encodes CDR1 MDHEN and CDR2 SYDVKM. V shed 2 bases and J 0 bases; nucleotides not matched to a gene: 12. This CDR3 region has 20 residues. In DNA, the CDR3 is TGTGCCAGCAGTTTAAGAGTCCGTACTAGCGGGGGGACTAGCACAGATACGCAGTATTTT. Translating it yields CASSLRVRTSGGTSTDTQYF. The variable domain in full, with the rest retrieved from reference TRBV28 and TRBJ2-3, is DVKVTQSSRYLVKRTGEKVFLECVQDMDHENMFWYRQDPGLGLRLIYFSYDVKMKEKGDIPEGYSVSREKKERFSLILESASTNQTSMYLCASSLRVRTSGGTSTDTQYFGPGTRLTVL.

The chain recombines TRBV30 with TRBJ1-2; D perhaps matches TRBD1 (6 bases). CDR1 and CDR2 from the germline V gene are GTSNPN and SVGIG (reference sequence). V was shortened by 3 bases and J by 4 bases, with 12 bases between the two germline ends. The CDR3 is 13 amino acids. CDR3 loop: CAWRGTGTYGYTF. The CDR3 nucleotides are TGTGCCTGGAGAGGAACAGGGACCTATGGCTACACCTTC.

The J gene is TRBJ1-2, the V gene TRBV7-9; D call uncertain. The CDR3 is made up of 13 amino acids. V was clipped by 3 bases and J by 6 bases, with 11 bases between them. The germline V gene has CDR1 SEHNR and CDR2 FQNEAQ (reference sequence). CDR3 DNA: TGTGCCAGCAGCTTGGAGGGTGGGCATGGCTACACCTTC. Amino acids: CASSLEGGHGYTF.

V and J are TRBV11-2 and TRBJ1-5; a weak D match, TRBD1 (6 bases). Germline V gives CDR1 SGHAT, CDR2 FQNNGV. This CDR3 has 13 residues. V lost 1 base, J lost 5 bases, and 6 bases lay in between. The DNA for the CDR3 is TGTGCCAGCAGCTTAGCAGGGGATCAGCCCCAGCATTTT. This codes for CASSLAGDQPQHF.

The DNA of the CDR3 is TGTGCCAGCAGCACGAGACAGGGGGCCTACGAGCAGTACTTC. Translated: CASSTRQGAYEQYF. The rearrangement joins TRBV5-6 to TRBJ2-7; 9 nucleotides match TRBD1. Losses at the gene ends were 4 bases for V and 2 bases for J; bases not matched to a gene: 4. Germline CDR1 reads SGHDT; CDR2 reads YYEEEE. This CDR3 has 14 residues.

This clone was seen a handful of times. The CDR3 reads CAIQEQANTEAFF. The CDR3, as DNA: TGTGCCATTCAGGAACAGGCGAACACTGAAGCTTTCTTT. V gene TRBV10-3 combines with J gene TRBJ1-1; maybe TRBD1 (5 bases). V lost 9 bases, J lost 1 base, and 12 bases lay in between. This CDR3 is built from 13 residues. Germline lookup yields CDR1 ENHRY and CDR2 SYGVKD.

The chain carries TRBV2 and TRBJ2-1, with TRBD2 matching 7 bases. The CDR3 spans 15 residues. Germline trimming cut 2 bases from V and 5 bases from J; bases unmatched to any gene: 6. In germline, CDR1 is SNHLY, CDR2 FYNNEI. The CDR3 region is CASSESTSVDNEQFF. CDR3 bases: TGTGCCAGCAGTGAATCTACTAGCGTGGACAATGAGCAGTTCTTC.

The chain joins TRBV10-3 to TRBJ1-5; the D gene is possibly TRBD1 (6 bases). Trimming took off 9 bases at V and 5 bases at J, with 14 bases between the two ends. CDR1 is ENHRY, CDR2 SYGVKD, per germline. CDR3 length: 13 residues. Written as DNA, the CDR3 is TGTGCCATGTGCCCGGACAGAGATCAGCCCCAGCATTTT. Translating gives CAMCPDRDQPQHF.

CDR3 coding DNA: TGTGCCAGCAGCCAAGACCTCAGGGCAGGGGTAGATCAGCCCCAGCATTTT. This sequence encodes CASSQDLRAGVDQPQHF. The rearrangement joins TRBV3-1 (or the pseudogene TRBV3-2) to TRBJ1-5; TRBD1 is a possible D gene (6 bases). The V and J ends lost 0 bases and 5 bases respectively, with 17 bases between them. CDR1 and CDR2 (germline): LGHDT, YNNKEL (reference sequence). The CDR3 runs 17 residues.

The chain combines TRBV23-1 with TRBJ2-1; tentative D call: TRBD2 (6 bases). TRBV23-1 has ORF status, its function being uncertain. The CDR3 loop spans 17 amino acids. Trimming took 4 bases from V and 2 from J, leaving 18 bases between them. DNA of the CDR3: TGCGCCAGCAGTCCTAGAATATACGGGAGCGCCTACAATGAGCAGTTCTTC. Translated: CASSPRIYGSAYNEQFF.

The CDR3 bases are TGTGCCAGCAGCTTACTTGGACAGGGGAGCGAGCAGTACTTC. As protein: CASSLLGQGSEQYF. The chain carries TRBV7-3 and TRBJ2-7; the match to TRBD1 covers 9 bases. In germline, CDR1 is SGHTA, CDR2 FQGTGA. The CDR3 sequence is 14 residues long. The J segment lost 6 bases and the V segment lost 2 bases, leaving 5 bases of the junction unmatched.

This chain uses TRBV19 with TRBJ1-2; D gene unclear. Germline V gives CDR1 LNHDA, CDR2 SQIVND (reference sequence). Trimming removed 5 bases at V and 0 bases at J, with 31 bases between. The CDR3 is made up of 21 amino acids. DNA of the CDR3: TGTGCCAGTAGTTTTAGAGGGTCCGGCAGAGCACCTAGGCTCGCTAACTATGGCTACACCTTC. This sequence encodes CASSFRGSGRAPRLANYGYTF.

This chain uses TRBV7-9 with TRBJ2-7; a weak D match, TRBD1 (7 bases). This CDR3 spans 8 amino acids. The germline CDR1 and CDR2 sequences are SEHNR and FQNEAQ (reference sequence). The CDR3 DNA reads as TGTGCCAGCAGCCAGGGGGGCGTC. Amino acids: CASSQGGV.

This clone has a single count. The V gene is TRBV18, the J gene TRBJ1-4; 7 bases align to TRBD1. Germline V CDR1 and CDR2: KGHSH, LQKENI. The V segment lost 0 bases and the J segment 3 bases; nucleotides outside the gene matches: 1. The CDR3 length is 15 residues. This chain's CDR3 is CASSPPGQSNEKLFF. DNA of the CDR3: TGTGCCAGCTCACCACCGGGACAGTCTAATGAAAAACTGTTTTTT.

This chain connects TRBV6-5 to TRBJ2-2; D unclear. CDR1 is MNHEY and CDR2 is SVGAGI in the germline V gene. The length of the CDR3 is 15 residues. V was clipped by 0 bases and J by 2 bases, with 7 bases between them. The CDR3 nucleotides are TGTGCCAGCAGTTACTCGTCAGAAAACACCGGGGAGCTGTTTTTT. The encoded protein is CASSYSSENTGELFF.

The chain carries TRBV29-1 and TRBJ2-1; TRBD1 matches at 7 bases. CDR3 length: 13 residues. With V trimmed by 7 bases and J by 5 bases, 8 bases remained unmatched. Germline V gene sequence: CDR1 SQVTM, CDR2 ANQGSEA. Written as DNA, the CDR3 is TGCAGCGCCTCCTGGGACAGAGACAATGAGCAGTTCTTC. Protein sequence: CSASWDRDNEQFF.

The chain joins TRBV5-1 to TRBJ2-1; TRBD2 might be the D (6 bases). Germline V CDR1 and CDR2: SGHRS, YFSETQ. V shed 6 bases and J shed 6 bases, with 13 bases lying between them. This CDR3 has 13 residues. CDR3 sequence (DNA): TGCGCCAGCAATCAGGAGGGGATCAATGAGCAGTTCTTC. Amino acid sequence: CASNQEGINEQFF. Full variable domain (remainder filled in from reference TRBV5-1 and TRBJ2-1): KAGVTQTPRYLIKTRGQQVTLSCSPISGHRSVSWYQQTPGQGLQFLFEYFSETQRNKGNFPGRFSGRQFSNSRSEMNVSTLELGDSALYLCASNQEGINEQFFGPGTRLTVL.

This rearrangement joins TRBV6-5 to TRBJ2-1; TRBD2 agrees at 7 bases. This CDR3 has 16 residues. Germline V CDR1 and CDR2: MNHEY, SVGAGI. The junction had 4 bases not matched to a gene; V was cut back by 2 bases and J by 0 bases. The CDR3 spells CASSYDGGSSYNEQFF. The CDR3 DNA follows: TGTGCCAGCAGTTACGATGGCGGGAGCTCCTACAATGAGCAGTTCTTC.

This chain uses TRBV3-1 (or the pseudogene TRBV3-2) with TRBJ1-2; 8 nucleotides align to TRBD1. The germline V gene encodes CDR1 LGHDT and CDR2 YNNKEL (reference sequence). The CDR3 spans 14 residues. Trimming took 4 bases from V and 0 from J; bases not matched to a gene: 1. The DNA of the CDR3 is TGTGCCAGCAGCCCAGGGGGCCCTAACTATGGCTACACCTTC. It yields the protein CASSPGGPNYGYTF.

This chain links TRBV30 with TRBJ1-2; 9 nucleotides match TRBD1. This CDR3 is built from 15 residues. Trimming cost V 2 bases and J 8 bases; bases outside gene matches: 12. Germline V lookup: CDR1 GTSNPN, CDR2 SVGIG (reference sequence). CDR3 loop: CAWSLWGTGRGGYTF. CDR3 sequence (DNA): TGTGCCTGGAGTCTATGGGGGACAGGGAGAGGGGGCTACACCTTC.

This clone was picked up a small number of times. The gene calls are TRBV11-1 and TRBJ1-1; D may be TRBD1 (6 bases). V dropped 5 bases and J dropped 3 bases, with 10 bases sitting between them. The germline V gene encodes CDR1 SGHAT and CDR2 FQDESV (reference sequence). CDR3 length: 13 amino acids. The chain's CDR3 is CASSMGGHTEAFF. The CDR3, as DNA: TGTGCCAGCAGCATGGGGGGGCACACTGAAGCTTTCTTT.